The 14 T cell receptor beta chains listed next were all sequenced from one sample in a study of T cells after yellow fever vaccination. TCRdb reanalysed the 5' RACE reads using MiXCR and keeps one entry per CDR3 protein. The repertoire consists of 200,000 to 300,000 distinct CDR3 sequences, with roughly 3.7% occurring once and the leading ten covering over 15%. Sample: PBMCs, taken 15 days after the yellow fever booster vaccination. The receptors were gathered from a man in his late teens or twenties who received the YFV17D yellow fever vaccine.

As regards this clonotype: With a much larger clone just one base away, this may be a read error. The chain joins TRBV7-9 to TRBJ2-5; D is possibly TRBD1 or TRBD2 (5 bases each). V gave up 5 bases and J gave up 5 bases, with 18 bases separating them. The CDR3 length is 15 residues. Germline V lookup: CDR1 SEHNR, CDR2 FQNEAQ (reference sequence). The CDR3 sequence is CASSPEVLWGETQYF. In nucleotides, the CDR3 is TGTGCCAGCAGCCCCGAGGTTCTGTGGGGGGAGACCCAGTACTTC.

In its sample, this clonotype was seen many times. The chain has TRBV27 and TRBJ2-3, with D hard to call. The CDR3 covers 15 residues. The germline CDR1 and CDR2 sequences are MNHEY and SMNVEV (reference sequence). V lost 2 bases and J lost 2, with 11 bases in between. The CDR3: CASSLKRIPTDTQYF. The DNA of the CDR3 is TGTGCCAGCAGTTTAAAAAGGATCCCCACAGATACGCAGTATTTT.

This chain connects TRBV4-1 to TRBJ2-1, with 8 bases that match TRBD2. CDR3 length: 16 amino acids. Germline V gene data show CDR1 as MGHRA and CDR2 as YSYEKL. With V trimmed by 0 bases and J by 2 bases, 3 bases remained unmatched. DNA of the CDR3: TGCGCCAGCAGCCAAGAAGCGGGGGAGCCCTACAATGAGCAGTTCTTC. Its protein is CASSQEAGEPYNEQFF.

This clonotype was seen many times. This chain uses TRBV12-3 or TRBV12-4 with TRBJ2-3; 7 bases map to TRBD1. With V trimmed by 7 bases and J by 6 bases, 7 bases remained unmatched. The CDR3 is 13 amino acids. Here the CDR3 reads CASNRQGADTQYF. The CDR3 region has the DNA TGTGCCAGCAACCGACAGGGAGCCGATACGCAGTATTTT.

This clonotype was recorded many times. The V gene is TRBV5-1, the J gene TRBJ2-2; the D call may be TRBD1 or TRBD2 (5 bases each). The germline CDR1 and CDR2 sequences are SGHRS and YFSETQ. The CDR3 has 15 residues. Trimming took off 4 bases at V and 8 bases at J, with 18 bases between the two ends. CDR3 DNA sequence: TGCGCCAGCAGCAACTTCGGGACCCCAACGGGGGAGCTGTTTTTT. Translating it yields CASSNFGTPTGELFF.

This clonotype has ten or more counts. The CDR3 spells CASTLRRTGGKNTEAFF. CDR3 nucleotides: TGTGCCAGCACTCTCAGGAGGACAGGGGGCAAAAACACTGAAGCTTTCTTT. The chain uses TRBV7-3 and TRBJ1-1; 11 bases fit TRBD1. The germline V gene has CDR1 SGHTA and CDR2 FQGTGA. This CDR3 has 17 residues. The V segment lost 7 bases and the J segment 2 bases; nucleotides outside the gene matches: 12.

The J gene is TRBJ1-6, the V gene TRBV6-2 or TRBV6-3; D is unresolved. The CDR3 totals 12 residues. CDR1 MNHEY and CDR2 SVGEGT come from the germline V gene. V was pared by 8 bases and J by 9 bases, with 11 bases between. CDR3 sequence reads: CASSTAFSPLHF. CDR3 in DNA: TGTGCCAGCTCCACGGCGTTTTCACCCCTCCACTTT.

This clonotype came up many times. The chain links TRBV20-1 to TRBJ1-3; D possibly corresponds to TRBD1 (5 bases). Trimming removed 5 bases from V and 2 bases from J, with 19 bases in between. Looked up from germline, CDR1 is DFQATT and CDR2 is SNEGSKA (reference sequence). The CDR3 is 16 amino acids. DNA of the CDR3: TGCAGTGCTCGCCCAGGGAACCTAGGCACTGGAAACACCATATATTTT. It translates to CSARPGNLGTGNTIYF.

This clonotype occurred many times. The chain carries TRBV12-3 or TRBV12-4 and TRBJ2-1; D gene uncertain. V was cut by 3 bases and J by 6 bases, with 9 bases left in between. This CDR3 spans 13 amino acids. In DNA form, the CDR3 reads TGTGCCAGCAGTTTGGGCAGCTTCAATGAGCAGTTCTTC. It translates to CASSLGSFNEQFF.

This clonotype was counted ten times or more. This chain uses TRBV6-2 or TRBV6-3 with TRBJ2-7; a weak D match, TRBD1 (6 bases). The CDR3 covers 19 residues. Trimming took 6 bases from V and 1 from J, leaving 28 bases between them. Germline V gives CDR1 MNHEY, CDR2 SVGEGT. In DNA form, the CDR3 reads TGTGCCAGCAGCTCCCCTATCTCCCGGCAGAGACAGGAGTCCTACGAGCAGTACTTC. Encoded protein: CASSSPISRQRQESYEQYF.

The sample holds many counts of this clonotype. V usage is TRBV20-1 and J usage is TRBJ1-1; 9 bases map to TRBD1. This CDR3 spans 15 amino acids. CDR1 is DFQATT and CDR2 is SNEGSKA in the germline V gene (reference sequence). Losses at the gene ends were 5 bases for V and 5 bases for J; bases not matched to a gene: 12. CDR3 DNA: TGCAGTGCTGGCGGCGACAGGGGGGTGAGAACTGAAGCTTTCTTT. Residues: CSAGGDRGVRTEAFF.

This clonotype was detected ten times or more. This chain joins TRBV5-1 and TRBJ1-1; D is undetermined. The CDR3 loop spans 14 amino acids. Deletions cut 1 base from V and 4 bases from J, with 11 bases between. CDR1 and CDR2 from the germline V gene are SGHRS and YFSETQ. The CDR3 bases are TGCGCCAGCAGCTTGCCACCCAGATTCACTGAAGCTTTCTTT. Translating it yields CASSLPPRFTEAFF.

This clonotype has ten or more counts. This chain joins TRBV2 and TRBJ2-7, with a possible D match to TRBD1 (5 bases). V dropped 8 bases and J dropped 4 bases, with 15 bases sitting between them. The CDR3 contains 13 residues. Germline V gene data show CDR1 as SNHLY and CDR2 as FYNNEI. The CDR3 coding sequence is TGTGCCAGCGCCGGTACAGGTTATTACGAGCAGTACTTC. Its translation is CASAGTGYYEQYF.

The chain links TRBV7-2 to TRBJ2-7, with 10 bases aligning to TRBD1. Germline assignment: CDR1 SGHTA and CDR2 FQGNSA. The CDR3 loop spans 15 amino acids. The junction had 4 bases not matched to a gene; V was cut back by 4 bases and J by 1 base. The chain's CDR3 is CASSSGTGDSYEQYF. The CDR3, as DNA: TGTGCCAGCAGCTCCGGGACAGGGGATTCCTACGAGCAGTACTTC.